The T cell receptor (beta chain) under discussion was sequenced for a study of cytomegalovirus exposure and HLA in healthy donors. Vbeta (60) and Jbeta (13) primers were used in the PCR. Here immunoSEQ multiplex PCR was the method, and the copy in TCRdb shows in-frame clones only, minus some. Here the sample spans approximately 140,000 clones, almost 85% being singletons. The length of the CDR3 is 15 residues. The V gene's germline CDR1 is SGDLS and CDR2 YYNGEE. The V end was cut by 5 bases, the J end by 2 bases, with 14 bases between. This sequence originates from a man between 18 and 35 years old in good health and CMV-seropositive. What was sequenced was PBMCs. The J gene is TRBJ2-1, the V gene TRBV9, with D tentatively TRBD2 (6 bases). This chain's CDR3 is CASSWGDDPYNEQFF. The DNA for the CDR3 is TGTGCCAGCAGTTGGGGGGATGACCCCTACAATGAGCAGTTCTTC.